What follows are 18 T cell receptor beta chains derived from one specimen sequenced in a study of spatial heterogeneity in lung cancer. Findings and caveats of the study: Tumoral mutation counts were tracked by counts of expanded intratumoral alpha and beta TCRs.

TCRdb itself ran the 5' RACE reads through MiXCR, one entry per CDR3 protein. The repertoire has just over 800 distinct CDR3 sequences, approximately 7.2% of them found once; the top ten carry 15%. Time point meaning: sample taken at primary tumor resection. No antigens are known for them. The input for sequencing was lung tumor tissue, taken at surgery. These receptors all come from a male donor with early-stage non-small cell lung cancer.

Sample share makes this clonotype medium-sized. V is TRBV6-6 and J is TRBJ2-2; TRBD1 agrees at 9 bases. Germline assignment: CDR1 MNHNY and CDR2 SVGAGI (reference sequence). V was clipped by 8 bases and J by 3 bases; unmatched bases: 7. The CDR3 runs 15 residues. The CDR3 here is CASLPGTGYTGELFF. The CDR3 DNA follows: TGTGCCAGCCTTCCAGGGACAGGGTACACCGGGGAGCTGTTTTTT.

This clonotype is medium-sized (0.01 to 0.1%). The chain is built from TRBV29-1 and TRBJ2-7; TRBD1 agrees at 8 bases. The ends lost 3 bases at V and 5 bases at J; junction bases unmatched: 3. The CDR3 contains 12 residues. Germline-derived CDR1 and CDR2 are SQVTM and ANQGSEA. The CDR3 region is CSVEKTGDEQYF. DNA for the CDR3: TGCAGCGTTGAGAAGACAGGGGACGAGCAGTACTTC.

Sample share makes this clonotype medium-sized (0.01 to 0.1%). The chain uses TRBV5-4 and TRBJ2-7; 10 nucleotides match TRBD2. CDR3 length: 17 amino acids. V was pared by 1 base and J by 5 bases, with 12 bases of the junction left unmatched. From germline, CDR1 is SGHNT and CDR2 YYREEE (reference sequence). CDR3 nucleotides: TGTGCCAGCAGCTTGCTACCCCTCAGCGGGAGGGCCCACGAGCAGTACGTC. Its translation is CASSLLPLSGRAHEQYV.

This clonotype was picked up a small number of times. The chain couples TRBV7-3 to TRBJ2-2; 8 bases line up with TRBD2. J gave up 7 bases and V 5 bases, and 6 bases lay outside the gene matches. Germline V CDR1 and CDR2: SGHTA, FQGTGA. The CDR3 sequence is 14 residues long. In nucleotides, the CDR3 is TGTGCCAGCAGCCGACTAGCGTATGGCGGGGAGCTGTTTTTT. Translating it yields CASSRLAYGGELFF.

By frequency in the sample, this clonotype is medium-sized. The chain couples TRBV20-1 to TRBJ2-3; D may be TRBD2 (6 bases). Deletions cut 5 bases from V and 1 base from J, with 7 bases between. Per the germline V gene, CDR1 is DFQATT and CDR2 is SNEGSKA (reference sequence). The CDR3 spans 12 residues. The CDR3: CSAGGGTDTQYF. The CDR3 DNA reads TGCAGTGCTGGCGGGGGCACAGATACGCAGTATTTT.

By share, this clonotype ranks as large. V gene TRBV9 combines with J gene TRBJ2-1; 7 positions agree with TRBD1. After removal of 3 bases from V and 2 bases from J, the junction contained 5 bases not matched to a gene. The CDR3 covers 15 residues. Germline CDR1 and CDR2: SGDLS and YYNGEE. CDR3 protein: CASSAQGNTYNEQFF. In DNA, the CDR3 is TGTGCCAGCAGCGCACAGGGGAACACCTACAATGAGCAGTTCTTC.

The chain employs TRBV18 and TRBJ2-2; D gene unclear. The CDR3 is made up of 12 amino acids. V lost 2 bases, J lost 9 bases, and 7 bases lay in between. CDR1 and CDR2 (germline): KGHSH, LQKENI. The CDR3 protein is CASSPTARELFF. In DNA, the CDR3 is TGTGCCAGCTCACCAACGGCCCGGGAGCTGTTTTTT.

This clonotype is deemed large. The chain recombines TRBV11-3 with TRBJ2-1; possibly TRBD1 for D (6 bases). The germline gives CDR1 SGHNT, CDR2 YENEEA. V was cut by 5 bases and J by 4 bases, with 9 bases left in between. CDR3 length equals 13 residues. The CDR3 bases are TGTGCCAGCAGCCCCGGACAGTACAATGAGCAGTTCTTC. This sequence encodes CASSPGQYNEQFF.

Judged by abundance, this clonotype is medium-sized. Written as DNA, the CDR3 is TGCGCCAGCAGCCAAGCGGGGGGGAGTTGGGATGAGCAGTTCTTC. Protein: CASSQAGGSWDEQFF. V gene TRBV4-3 combines with J gene TRBJ2-1; 8 nucleotides line up with TRBD2. Germline V gene data show CDR1 as LGHNA and CDR2 as YSLEER. The CDR3 sequence is 15 residues long. V was clipped by 1 base and J by 8 bases; unmatched bases: 7.

This clonotype is categorized as medium-sized. The chain couples TRBV19 to TRBJ2-3, with a possible D match to TRBD1 (5 bases). The CDR3 length is 15 residues. Germline-derived CDR1 and CDR2 are LNHDA and SQIVND (reference sequence). With 5 bases removed from V and 0 bases from J, the gap between germline ends came to 12 bases. CDR3 DNA: TGTGCCAGTAGTGTGGACACCCGGAGCACAGATACGCAGTATTTT. Amino acids: CASSVDTRSTDTQYF.

In its sample, this clonotype is medium-sized. This chain connects TRBV7-9 to TRBJ2-7; D may be TRBD1 (5 bases). The CDR3 is 13 amino acids. In germline, CDR1 is SEHNR, CDR2 FQNEAQ (reference sequence). V lost 3 bases, J lost 2 bases, and 8 bases lay in between. The CDR3 loop is CASSFQGPYEQYF. The CDR3 nucleotides are TGTGCCAGCAGCTTTCAGGGCCCCTACGAGCAGTACTTC.

This clonotype is large within its sample. The rearrangement joins TRBV5-4 to TRBJ2-3; the match to TRBD1 covers 7 bases. J lost 2 bases, V lost 2 bases, and 8 bases had no gene match. This CDR3 contains 16 residues. CDR1 and CDR2 from the germline V gene are SGHNT and YYREEE (reference sequence). CDR3 DNA: TGTGCCAGCAGCTTCCGCCTCGGGACAGACACAGATACGCAGTATTTT. Translating gives CASSFRLGTDTDTQYF.

In its sample, this clonotype is medium-sized. The chain is built from TRBV5-1 and TRBJ1-5, with D perhaps TRBD1 (6 bases). Germline values: CDR1 SGHRS, CDR2 YFSETQ. With 5 bases removed from V and 2 bases from J, the gap between germline ends came to 17 bases. This CDR3 spans 16 amino acids. The CDR3 sequence is CASSPGQLLGNQPQHF. For the CDR3, the DNA is TGCGCCAGCAGTCCTGGACAGCTCCTCGGCAATCAGCCCCAGCATTTT.

By share of the sample, this clonotype is medium-sized. At one boundary the junction diverges from the germline segment, which might be a read error. The chain links TRBV29-1 to TRBJ2-2, with D perhaps TRBD2 (5 bases). The CDR3 length is 12 residues. Germline CDR1 SQVTM, CDR2 ANQGSEA. This CDR3 is CSARGLTVELFF. As DNA, the CDR3 is TGCAGCGCCCGAGGGTTAACCGTGGAGCTGTTTTTT.

This clonotype is medium-sized by share. The chain has TRBV18 and TRBJ2-3; 7 bases match TRBD1. CDR3 length: 15 amino acids. V gave up 5 bases and J gave up 2 bases; unmatched junction bases: 7. The V gene's germline CDR1 is KGHSH and CDR2 LQKENI. The CDR3 DNA follows: TGTGCCAGCTCAAAGAGACAGGGATACACAGATACGCAGTATTTT. Translating gives CASSKRQGYTDTQYF.

By frequency in the sample, this clonotype is large. The rearrangement links TRBV15 to TRBJ2-6; no firm D call. This CDR3 is built from 16 residues. Between the trimmed V and J ends, which lost 0 bases and 4 bases, there was a span of 10 bases. In germline, CDR1 is LNHNV, CDR2 YYDKDF (reference sequence). CDR3 residues: CATSRESGSGANVLTF. The CDR3 DNA reads as TGTGCCACCAGCAGAGAGAGTGGGTCCGGGGCCAACGTCCTGACTTTC.

This clonotype is classed as large. The CDR3 DNA follows: TGCAGCGTGTCGGAAGGGGGTTCCTACGAGCAGTACTTC. It is translated as CSVSEGGSYEQYF. This rearrangement joins TRBV29-1 to TRBJ2-7, with D possibly matching TRBD1 (6 bases). Trimming pared 6 bases from V and 1 base from J, leaving 13 bases between. Looked up from germline, CDR1 is SQVTM and CDR2 is ANQGSEA. This CDR3 has 13 amino acids.

This clonotype is labeled as large. The chain combines TRBV20-1 with TRBJ2-4; D is perhaps TRBD2 (5 bases). CDR1 DFQATT and CDR2 SNEGSKA come from the germline V gene (reference sequence). V was shortened by 3 bases and J by 0 bases, with 9 bases between the two germline ends. This CDR3 comprises 14 residues. Written as DNA, the CDR3 is TGCAGTGCTAGCGAGGGTCTAGCCAAAAACATTCAGTACTTC. It codes for CSASEGLAKNIQYF.